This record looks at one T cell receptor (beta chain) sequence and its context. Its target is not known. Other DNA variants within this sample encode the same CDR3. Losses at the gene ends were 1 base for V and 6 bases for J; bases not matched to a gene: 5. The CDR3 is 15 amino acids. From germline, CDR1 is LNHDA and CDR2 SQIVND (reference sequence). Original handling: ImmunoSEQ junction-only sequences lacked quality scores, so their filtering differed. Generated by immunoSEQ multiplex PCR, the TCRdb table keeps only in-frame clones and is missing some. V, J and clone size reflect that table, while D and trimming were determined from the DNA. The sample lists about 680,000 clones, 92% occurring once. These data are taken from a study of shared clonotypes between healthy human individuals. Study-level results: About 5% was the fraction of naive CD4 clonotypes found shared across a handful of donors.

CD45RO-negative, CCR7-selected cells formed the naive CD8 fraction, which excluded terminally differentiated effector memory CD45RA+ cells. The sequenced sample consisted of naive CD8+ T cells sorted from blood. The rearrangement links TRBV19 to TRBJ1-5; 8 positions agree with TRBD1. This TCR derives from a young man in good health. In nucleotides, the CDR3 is TGTGCCAGTAGTATAGGGCAGGGGGCCAGTCAGCCCCAGCATTTT. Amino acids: CASSIGQGASQPQHF.